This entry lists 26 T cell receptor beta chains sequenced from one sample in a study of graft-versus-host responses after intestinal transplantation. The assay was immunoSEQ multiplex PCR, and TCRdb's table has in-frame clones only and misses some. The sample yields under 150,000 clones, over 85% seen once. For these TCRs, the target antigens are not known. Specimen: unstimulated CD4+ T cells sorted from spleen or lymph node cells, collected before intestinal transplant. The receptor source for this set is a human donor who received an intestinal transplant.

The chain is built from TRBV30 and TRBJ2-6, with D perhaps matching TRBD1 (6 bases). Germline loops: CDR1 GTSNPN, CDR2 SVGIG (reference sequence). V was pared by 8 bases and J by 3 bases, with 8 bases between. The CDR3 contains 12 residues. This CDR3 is CAGGVGANVLTF. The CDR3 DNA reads TGTGCCGGGGGCGTTGGGGCCAACGTCCTGACTTTC.

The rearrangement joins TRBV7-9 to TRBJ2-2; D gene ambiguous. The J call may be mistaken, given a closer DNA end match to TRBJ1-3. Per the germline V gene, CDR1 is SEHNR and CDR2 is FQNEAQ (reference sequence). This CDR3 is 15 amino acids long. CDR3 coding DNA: TGTGCCAGCAGCCCAAACCGGAGTCCTGGAAACACCATATATTTT. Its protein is CASSPNRSPGNTIYF.

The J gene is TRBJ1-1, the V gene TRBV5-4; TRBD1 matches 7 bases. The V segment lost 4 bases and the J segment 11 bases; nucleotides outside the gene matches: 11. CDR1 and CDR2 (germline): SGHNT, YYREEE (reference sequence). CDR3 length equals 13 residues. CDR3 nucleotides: TGTGCCAGCAGCCTACCGGGACAGTTTTTTGCTTTCTTT. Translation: CASSLPGQFFAFF.

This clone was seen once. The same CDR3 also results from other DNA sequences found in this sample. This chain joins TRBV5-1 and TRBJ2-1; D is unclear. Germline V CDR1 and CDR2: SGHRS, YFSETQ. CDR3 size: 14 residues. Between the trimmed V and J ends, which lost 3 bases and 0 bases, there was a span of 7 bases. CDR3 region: CASSSDGSYNEQFF. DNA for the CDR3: TGCGCCAGCAGCTCGGATGGCTCCTACAATGAGCAGTTCTTC.

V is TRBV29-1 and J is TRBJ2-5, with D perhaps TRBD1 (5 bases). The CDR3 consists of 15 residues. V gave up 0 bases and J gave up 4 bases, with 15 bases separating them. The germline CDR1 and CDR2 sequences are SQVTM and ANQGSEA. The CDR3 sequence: CSVEDTGRVGETQYF. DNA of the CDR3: TGCAGCGTTGAAGACACAGGCAGGGTAGGAGAGACCCAGTACTTC. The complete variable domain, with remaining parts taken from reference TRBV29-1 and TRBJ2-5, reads SAVISQKPSRDICQRGTSLTIQCQVDSQVTMMFWYRQQPGQSLTLIATANQGSEATYESGFVIDKFPISRPNLTFSTLTVSNMSPEDSSIYLCSVEDTGRVGETQYFGPGTRLLVL.

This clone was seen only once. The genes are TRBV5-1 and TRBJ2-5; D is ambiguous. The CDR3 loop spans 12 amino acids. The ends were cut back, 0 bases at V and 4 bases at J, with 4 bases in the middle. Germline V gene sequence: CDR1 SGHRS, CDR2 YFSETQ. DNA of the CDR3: TGCGCCAGCAGCTTGGAGGTAGAGACCCAGTACTTC. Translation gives CASSLEVETQYF.

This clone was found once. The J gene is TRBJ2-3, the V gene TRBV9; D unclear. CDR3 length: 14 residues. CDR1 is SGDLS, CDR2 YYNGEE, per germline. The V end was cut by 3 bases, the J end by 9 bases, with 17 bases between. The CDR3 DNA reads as TGTGCCAGCAGCGCACCCCTCATCCCCTACACGCAGTATTTT. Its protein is CASSAPLIPYTQYF.

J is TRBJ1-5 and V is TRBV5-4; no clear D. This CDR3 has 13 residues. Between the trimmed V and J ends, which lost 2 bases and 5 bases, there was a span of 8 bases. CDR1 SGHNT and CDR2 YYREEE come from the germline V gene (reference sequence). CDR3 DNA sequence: TGTGCCAGCAGCTTTAACAGTGATCAGCCCCAGCATTTT. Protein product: CASSFNSDQPQHF.

The CDR3 coding sequence is TGTGCCAGCTCACTCCAAAGGGGGGACGAGACCCAGTACTTC. It yields the protein CASSLQRGDETQYF. The V gene is TRBV18, the J gene TRBJ2-5, with D perhaps matching TRBD1 or TRBD2 (6 bases each). Germline-derived CDR1 and CDR2 are KGHSH and LQKENI. CDR3 length equals 14 residues. Trimming left V 4 bases short and J 5 bases short, with 14 bases between.

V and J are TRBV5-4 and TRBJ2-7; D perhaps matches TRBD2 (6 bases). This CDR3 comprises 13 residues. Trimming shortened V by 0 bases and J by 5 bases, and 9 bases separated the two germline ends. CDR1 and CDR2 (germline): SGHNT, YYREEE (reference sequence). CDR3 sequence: CASSLVREDEQYF. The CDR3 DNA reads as TGTGCCAGCAGCTTGGTAAGGGAGGACGAGCAGTACTTC.

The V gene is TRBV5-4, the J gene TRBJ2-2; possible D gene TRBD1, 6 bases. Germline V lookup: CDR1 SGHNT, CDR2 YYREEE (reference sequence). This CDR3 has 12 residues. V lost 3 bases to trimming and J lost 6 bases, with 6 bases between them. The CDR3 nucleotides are TGTGCCAGCAGCTCAGGGGCCGGGGAGCTGTTTTTT. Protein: CASSSGAGELFF. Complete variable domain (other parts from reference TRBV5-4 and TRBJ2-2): ETGVTQSPTHLIKTRGQQVTLRCSSQSGHNTVSWYQQALGQGPQFIFQYYREEENGRGNFPPRFSGLQFPNYSSELNVNALELDDSALYLCASSSGAGELFFGEGSRLTVL.

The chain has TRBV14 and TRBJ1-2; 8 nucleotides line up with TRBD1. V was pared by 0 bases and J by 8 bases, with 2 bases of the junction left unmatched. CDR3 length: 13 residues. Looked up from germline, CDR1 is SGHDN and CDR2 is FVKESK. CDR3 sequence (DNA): TGTGCCAGCAGCCAAGATCCAGGGGGCGGCTACACCTTC. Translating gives CASSQDPGGGYTF.

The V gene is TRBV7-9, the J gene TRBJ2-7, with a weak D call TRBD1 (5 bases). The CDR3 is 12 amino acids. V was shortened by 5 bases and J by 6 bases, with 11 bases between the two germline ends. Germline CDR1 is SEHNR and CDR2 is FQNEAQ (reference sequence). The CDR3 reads CASSRGALEQYF. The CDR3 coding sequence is TGTGCCAGCAGCCGTGGGGCCCTCGAGCAGTACTTC.

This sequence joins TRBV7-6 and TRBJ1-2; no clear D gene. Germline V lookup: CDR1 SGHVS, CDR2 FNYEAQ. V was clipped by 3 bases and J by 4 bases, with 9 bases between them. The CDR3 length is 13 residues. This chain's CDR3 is CASSFDASYGYTF. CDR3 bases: TGTGCCAGCAGCTTCGATGCTTCCTATGGCTACACCTTC.

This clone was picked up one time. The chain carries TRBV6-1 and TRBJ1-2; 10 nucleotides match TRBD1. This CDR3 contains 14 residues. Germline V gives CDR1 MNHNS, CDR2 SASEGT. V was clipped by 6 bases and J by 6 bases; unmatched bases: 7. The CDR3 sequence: CASSRPGQGNGYTF. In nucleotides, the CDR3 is TGTGCCAGCAGCAGACCGGGACAGGGGAATGGCTACACCTTC.

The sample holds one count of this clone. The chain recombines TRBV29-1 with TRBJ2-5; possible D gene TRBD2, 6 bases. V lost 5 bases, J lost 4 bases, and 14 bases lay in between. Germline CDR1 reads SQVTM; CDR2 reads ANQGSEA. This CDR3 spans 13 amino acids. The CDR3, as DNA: TGCAGCGTTTTATCCGCCGGGAGAGAGACCCAGTACTTC. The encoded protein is CSVLSAGRETQYF. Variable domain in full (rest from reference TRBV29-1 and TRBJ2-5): SAVISQKPSRDICQRGTSLTIQCQVDSQVTMMFWYRQQPGQSLTLIATANQGSEATYESGFVIDKFPISRPNLTFSTLTVSNMSPEDSSIYLCSVLSAGRETQYFGPGTRLLVL.

CDR3 region: CASSPNRPQHF. The CDR3 coding sequence is TGTGCCAGCAGCCCCAATAGGCCCCAGCATTTT. This sequence joins TRBV5-8 and TRBJ1-5, with no clear D. V was cut by 4 bases and J by 9 bases, with 8 bases left in between. The CDR3 is 11 residues long. The germline CDR1 and CDR2 sequences are SGHTS and YDEGEE.

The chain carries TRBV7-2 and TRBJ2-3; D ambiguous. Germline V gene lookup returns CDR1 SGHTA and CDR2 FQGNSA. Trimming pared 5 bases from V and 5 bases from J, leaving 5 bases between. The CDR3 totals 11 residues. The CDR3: CASSRRDTQYF. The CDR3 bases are TGTGCCAGCAGCCGGAGAGATACGCAGTATTTT.

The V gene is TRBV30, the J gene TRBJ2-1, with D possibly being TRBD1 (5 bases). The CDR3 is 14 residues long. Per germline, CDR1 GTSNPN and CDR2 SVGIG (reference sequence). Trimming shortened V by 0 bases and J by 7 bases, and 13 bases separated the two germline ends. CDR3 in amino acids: CAWSVGPNRNEQFF. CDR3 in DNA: TGTGCCTGGAGTGTGGGGCCGAATCGGAATGAGCAGTTCTTC.

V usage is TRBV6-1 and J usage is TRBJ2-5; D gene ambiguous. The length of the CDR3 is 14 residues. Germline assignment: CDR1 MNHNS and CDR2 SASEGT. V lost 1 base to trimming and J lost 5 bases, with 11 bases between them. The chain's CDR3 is CASSEVLRMETQYF. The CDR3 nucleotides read TGTGCCAGCAGTGAAGTTCTCCGAATGGAGACCCAGTACTTC.

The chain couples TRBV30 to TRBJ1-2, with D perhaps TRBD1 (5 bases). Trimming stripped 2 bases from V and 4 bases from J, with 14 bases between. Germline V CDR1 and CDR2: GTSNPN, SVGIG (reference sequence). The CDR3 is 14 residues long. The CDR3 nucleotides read TGTGCCTGGAGTTCAAGGGGTGGTATCTATGGCTACACCTTC. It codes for CAWSSRGGIYGYTF.

The CDR3 loop reads CASSLGGTGGTDTQYF. In DNA, the CDR3 is TGCGCCAGCAGCCTGGGCGGGACAGGGGGCACAGATACGCAGTATTTT. The chain couples TRBV5-1 to TRBJ2-3, with TRBD1 identical over 10 bases. Trimming removed 4 bases from V and 1 base from J; junction bases left unmatched: 6. The CDR3 length is 16 residues. Germline V lookup: CDR1 SGHRS, CDR2 YFSETQ.

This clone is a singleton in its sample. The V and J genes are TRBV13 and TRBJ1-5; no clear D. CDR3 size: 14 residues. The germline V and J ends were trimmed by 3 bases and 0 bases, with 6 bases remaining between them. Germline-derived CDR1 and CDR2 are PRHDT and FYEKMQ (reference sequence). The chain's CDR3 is CASSFGDSNQPQHF. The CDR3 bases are TGTGCCAGCAGCTTCGGGGATAGCAATCAGCCCCAGCATTTT.

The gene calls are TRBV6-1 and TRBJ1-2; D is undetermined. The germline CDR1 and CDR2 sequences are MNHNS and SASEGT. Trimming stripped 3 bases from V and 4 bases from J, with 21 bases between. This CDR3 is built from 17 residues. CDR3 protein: CASSDFWISQVFYGYTF. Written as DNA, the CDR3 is TGTGCCAGCAGTGATTTTTGGATCAGCCAGGTCTTCTATGGCTACACCTTC.

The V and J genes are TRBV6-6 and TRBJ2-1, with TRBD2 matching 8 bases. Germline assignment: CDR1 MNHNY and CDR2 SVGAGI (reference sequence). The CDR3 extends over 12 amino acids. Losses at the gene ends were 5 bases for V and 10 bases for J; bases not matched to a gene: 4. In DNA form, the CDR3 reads TGTGCCAGCAGTCGGCCGGGAGGGGAGCAGTTCTTC. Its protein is CASSRPGGEQFF.

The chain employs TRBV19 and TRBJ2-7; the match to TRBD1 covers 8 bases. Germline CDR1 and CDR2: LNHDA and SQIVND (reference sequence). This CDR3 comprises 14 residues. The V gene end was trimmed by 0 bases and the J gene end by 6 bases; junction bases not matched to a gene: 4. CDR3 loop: CASSIDPGTGEQYF. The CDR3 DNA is TGTGCCAGTAGTATAGATCCAGGGACAGGCGAGCAGTACTTC.